The source of this T cell receptor beta chain is a study of human T cells and chemical hapten exposure. At least ten counts were recorded for this clonotype. Deletions cut 9 bases from V and 0 bases from J, with 14 bases between. The CDR3 spans 15 residues. The germline CDR1 and CDR2 sequences are LNHDA and SQIVND (reference sequence). TCRdb re-derived calls from the RACE reads in MiXCR, one entry per CDR3 protein. The repertoire consists of over 40,000 distinct CDR3 sequences, with roughly 3.3% occurring once and the leading ten covering about 6.2%. Time point described: patch test 2, 6 weeks after DPC sensitization. The sample's treatment: therapeutic diphenylcyclopropenone sensitization with weekly scalp DPC.

The rearrangement links TRBV19 to TRBJ2-2; D perhaps matches TRBD2 (6 bases). The receptor was derived from a man in his forties with alopecia areata. Some clones in this sample may be carry-over from other donors' samples. The input for sequencing was whole blood, taken in connection with sensitization to the hapten diphenylcyclopropenone (DPC). The CDR3 region has the DNA TGTGCCAGCAAGAAAGGGACTGCGAACACCGGGGAGCTGTTTTTT. It codes for CASKKGTANTGELFF.